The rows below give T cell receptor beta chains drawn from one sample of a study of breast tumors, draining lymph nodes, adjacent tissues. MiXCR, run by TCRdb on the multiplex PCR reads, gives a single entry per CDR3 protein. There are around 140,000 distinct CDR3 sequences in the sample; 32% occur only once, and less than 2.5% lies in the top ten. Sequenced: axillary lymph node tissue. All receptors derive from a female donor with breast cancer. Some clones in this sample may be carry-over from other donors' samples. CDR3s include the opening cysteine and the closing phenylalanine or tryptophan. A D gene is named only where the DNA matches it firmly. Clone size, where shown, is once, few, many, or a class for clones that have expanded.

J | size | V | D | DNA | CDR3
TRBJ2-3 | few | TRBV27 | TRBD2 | TGTGCCAGCAGCCAGAAAACTAGCGGGGGTTTGAATACGCAGTATTTT | CASSQKTSGGLNTQYF
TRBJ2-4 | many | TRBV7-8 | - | TGTGCCAGCAGCTCCAACAGGGAGGAGAACATTCAGTACTTC | CASSSNREENIQYF
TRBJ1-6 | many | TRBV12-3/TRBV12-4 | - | TGTGCCAGCACCTTTTACCTTGGGGGGCGCGGACTCAGTTCACCCCTCCACTTT | CASTFYLGGRGLSSPLHF
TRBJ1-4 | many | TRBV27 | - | TGTGCCAGCAGTAGGACAGTTACTAATGAAAAACTGTTTTTT | CASSRTVTNEKLFF
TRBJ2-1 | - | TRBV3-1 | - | TGTCCCAGCAGCCAAGCAGCCCATGAGCAGTTCTTC | CPSSQAAHEQFF
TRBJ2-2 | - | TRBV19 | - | - | CASSRGLGETQYFGELFF
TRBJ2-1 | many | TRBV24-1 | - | TGTGCCACCAGTGATGGGGGAGTGACGGAACAGTTCTTC | CATSDGGVTEQFF
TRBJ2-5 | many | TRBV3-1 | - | TGTGCCAGCAGCCAAGGAACAGGGAGCTTAAAAGAGACCCAGTACTTC | CASSQGTGSLKETQYF
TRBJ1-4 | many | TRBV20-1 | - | TGCAGTGCTAGAGTACACCCTAATGAAAAACTGTTTTTT | CSARVHPNEKLFF
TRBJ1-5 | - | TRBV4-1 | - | TGCGCCAGCAGCCAAGCAGCGAATAGCCTCGCCCAGCATTTT | CASSQAANSLAQHF
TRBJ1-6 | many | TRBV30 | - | TGTGCCTGGAGTCCCCCGACATGGCATAATTCACCCCTCCACTTT | CAWSPPTWHNSPLHF
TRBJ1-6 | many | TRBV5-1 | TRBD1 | TGCGCCAGCAGCTTGGCAGGGGGAACATATAATTCACCCCTCCACTTT | CASSLAGGTYNSPLHF
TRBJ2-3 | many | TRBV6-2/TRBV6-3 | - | TGTGCCAGCAGTTACTTGGCGGGGGCCCCTATGGGCACAGATACGCAGTATTTT | CASSYLAGAPMGTDTQYF
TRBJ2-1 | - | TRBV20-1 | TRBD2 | TGCAGTGCTAATAGCGGGGGGGGATACAATGAGCAGTTCTTC | CSANSGGGYNEQFF
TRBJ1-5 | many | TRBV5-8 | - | TGTGCCAGCAGCTTGGCCCTCGGAGGGGATCAGCCCCAGCATTTT | CASSLALGGDQPQHF
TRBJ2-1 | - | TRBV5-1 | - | TGCGCCAGCGCTCTATGGACTTCCAATTACAATGAGCAGTTCTTC | CASALWTSNYNEQFF
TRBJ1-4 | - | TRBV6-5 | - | TGTGCCAGCAGTCACTCGGAGAGGGGGAATGAAAAACTGTTTTTT | CASSHSERGNEKLFF
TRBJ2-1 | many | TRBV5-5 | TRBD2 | TGTGCCAGCAGCTTGAGTAGGGAACTAGCGGGGGCAAATGAGCAGTTCTTC | CASSLSRELAGANEQFF
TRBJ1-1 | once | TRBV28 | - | TGTGCCAGCAGTACCACGACAGGAAGCTTTGAAGCTTTCTTT | CASSTTTGSFEAFF
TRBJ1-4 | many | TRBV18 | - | TGTGCCAGCTCACCTCGAGTCGGAGATAGTGAAAAACTGTTTTTT | CASSPRVGDSEKLFF
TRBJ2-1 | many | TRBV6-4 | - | TGTGCCAGCAGTCTGCCCCTGGTCGAGGGGTTATCCTACAATGAGCAGTTCTTC | CASSLPLVEGLSYNEQFF
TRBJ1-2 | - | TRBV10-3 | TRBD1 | TGTGCCACCGGGACAGCTTCGCAAAACTATGGCTACACCTTC | CATGTASQNYGYTF
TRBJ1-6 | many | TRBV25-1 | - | TGTGCCAGCAGTGAAACCTATTCACCCCTCCACTTT | CASSETYSPLHF
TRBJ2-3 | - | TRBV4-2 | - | TGTGCCAGCAGCCTCGGGGTAGGGAGTGGAAACACAGATACGCAGTATTTT | CASSLGVGSGNTDTQYF
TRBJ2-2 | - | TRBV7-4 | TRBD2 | TGTGCCAGCCGTTTATGGGGACTAGCGGGTGAGAACACCGGGGAGCTGTTTTTT | CASRLWGLAGENTGELFF
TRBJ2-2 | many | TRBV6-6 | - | TGTGCCAGCAGAACGGCCGACACCGGGGAGCTGTTTTTT | CASRTADTGELFF
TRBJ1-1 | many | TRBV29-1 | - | TGCAGCGTTAGAAAGGGTGACACTGAAGCTTTCTTT | CSVRKGDTEAFF
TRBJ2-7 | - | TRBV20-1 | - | TGCAGTGCTAAGAGTAGCGGTTACTCCTACGAGCAGTACTTC | CSAKSSGYSYEQYF
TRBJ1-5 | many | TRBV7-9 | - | TGTGCCAGCAGACGGGCAGGGGACGGGCCCCAGCATTTT | CASRRAGDGPQHF
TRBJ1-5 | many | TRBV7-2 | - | TGTGCCAGCAGCTTAAACAACAATCAGCCCCAGCATTTT | CASSLNNNQPQHF
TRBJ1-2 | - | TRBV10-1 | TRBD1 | TGCGCCAGCAGCCCCAACAGGGGGCATAACTATGGCTACACCTTC | CASSPNRGHNYGYTF
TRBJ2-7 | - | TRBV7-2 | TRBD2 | TGTGCCAGCAGCGGGACTAGCGGGGGGGCTCGCACCTACGAGCAGTACTTC | CASSGTSGGARTYEQYF
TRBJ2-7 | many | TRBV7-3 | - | TGTGCCAGCAGTCGAATGTGGGGATACGAGCAGTACTTC | CASSRMWGYEQYF
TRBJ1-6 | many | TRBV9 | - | TGTGCCAGCAGCGTTGGGCGGACCGGGAGCTCCTATAATTCACCCCTCCACTTT | CASSVGRTGSSYNSPLHF
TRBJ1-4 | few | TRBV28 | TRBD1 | TGTGCCAGCAGTTCAGGGGGCGTCCCGAATGAAAAACTGTTTTTT | CASSSGGVPNEKLFF